Listed here are 9 T cell receptor beta chains from one sample, sequenced in a study of regulatory T cells in long-lasting Graves disease. As for time point: newly diagnosed GD, antithyroid drugs for less than 3 months. Construction of the TCR library relied on RNA isolated from PBMCs. With iRepertoire HTBI primers and Arm-PCR of CDR3 regions, TCR beta libraries were built. TCRdb processed the multiplex PCR reads anew with MiXCR; each CDR3 protein has one entry. The table lists about 530,000 distinct CDR3 sequences, about 15% of them singletons. These sequences were also reported in another study, on T cells in Graves' hyperthyroidism and ophthalmopathy.

The sequencing here drew on peripheral blood mononuclear cells (PBMCs), taken at new diagnosis, from a patient treated with antithyroid drugs. The receptors come from a woman aged 35-60 years with Graves disease.

The rearrangement joins TRBV11-2 to TRBJ2-7; 13 bases line up with TRBD2. After removal of 3 bases from V and 6 bases from J, the junction contained 11 bases not matched to a gene. This CDR3 spans 17 amino acids. CDR1 is SGHAT and CDR2 is FQNNGV in the germline V gene. The CDR3 coding sequence is TGTGCCAGCAGCTTTACCGGACTAGCGGGGGCACCAAGCGAGCAGTACTTC. Translation: CASSFTGLAGAPSEQYF.

CDR3 protein: CASTGQGPLSGELFF. In DNA, the CDR3 is TGTGCCAGCACCGGACAGGGGCCCCTCTCCGGGGAGCTGTTTTTT. The genes are TRBV2 and TRBJ2-2; TRBD1 aligns across 9 bases. The CDR3 extends over 15 amino acids. Germline CDR1 and CDR2: SNHLY and FYNNEI. The V and J ends lost 7 bases and 6 bases, in that order; junction bases with no gene match: 9.

This clonotype was seen ten or more times. The CDR3 here is CAWKIEVHGGYTF. CDR3 bases: TGTGCCTGGAAGATAGAGGTACACGGAGGCTACACCTTC. J is TRBJ1-2 and V is TRBV30; no reliable D call. In germline, CDR1 is GTSNPN, CDR2 SVGIG (reference sequence). V was shortened by 4 bases and J by 8 bases, with 17 bases between the two germline ends. The CDR3 is made up of 13 amino acids.

This clonotype occurred many times. The chain is built from TRBV9 and TRBJ1-5; D remains ambiguous. Trimming cost V 4 bases and J 0 bases, with 17 bases left between them. CDR3 length: 17 amino acids. Germline values: CDR1 SGDLS, CDR2 YYNGEE. The CDR3 DNA is TGTGCCAGCAGCCCAGAAGCTGATCCGTATAGCAATCAGCCCCAGCATTTT. It codes for CASSPEADPYSNQPQHF. The variable domain in full, completed from reference TRBV9 and TRBJ1-5, reads DSGVTQTPKHLITATGQRVTLRCSPRSGDLSVYWYQQSLDQGLQFLIQYYNGEERAKGNILERFSAQQFPDLHSELNLSSLELGDSALYFCASSPEADPYSNQPQHFGDGTRLSIL.

This clonotype has a handful of counts. This chain uses TRBV30 with TRBJ2-1, with D possibly TRBD2 on 5 matching bases. Germline CDR1 and CDR2: GTSNPN and SVGIG (reference sequence). The CDR3 extends over 12 amino acids. Trimming pared 5 bases from V and 8 bases from J, leaving 13 bases between. The CDR3 bases are TGTGCCTGGGGGTCGAGGGCGGATGAGCAGTTCTTC. Its translation: CAWGSRADEQFF.

This clonotype was recorded at least ten times. The rearrangement uses TRBV6-1 and TRBJ2-7; no reliable D call. Germline loops: CDR1 MNHNS, CDR2 SASEGT. V was trimmed by 5 bases and J by 0 bases, leaving 14 bases between them. CDR3 length: 15 amino acids. The DNA for the CDR3 is TGTGCCAGCAGTACCGGGCCCCGAAGCTCCTACGAGCAGTACTTC. Translation gives CASSTGPRSSYEQYF.

With regard to this clonotype: The CDR3 does not close with the conserved phenylalanine or tryptophan, likely indicating a read error. The CDR3 spells CASSLEWGMNTEAFL. CDR3 DNA: TGCGCCAGCAGCTTGGAGTGGGGGATGAACACTGAAGCTTTCTTG. The genes are TRBV5-1 and TRBJ1-1, with TRBD1 as a possible D gene (5 bases). Germline V gene data show CDR1 as SGHRS and CDR2 as YFSETQ. The CDR3 length is 15 residues. Trimming took 0 bases from V and 0 from J, leaving 9 bases between them.

This clonotype has just a few counts. V is TRBV24-1 and J is TRBJ2-4, with D possibly being TRBD1 (6 bases). The V gene's germline CDR1 is KGHDR and CDR2 SFDVKD. V shed 4 bases and J shed 6 bases, with 9 bases lying between them. The CDR3 length is 13 residues. DNA of the CDR3: TGTGCCACCAGTGAGCCAGGGGTAAACATTCAGTACTTC. It specifies CATSEPGVNIQYF.

The CDR3 nucleotides are TGCGCCAGCAGCCAACGGCACCCGCTGGGACAGGAACTATCACCCCTCCACTTT. As protein: CASSQRHPLGQELSPLHF. The V gene is TRBV4-1, the J gene TRBJ1-6, with 8 bases identical to TRBD1. Germline V CDR1 and CDR2: MGHRA, YSYEKL. The CDR3 totals 18 residues. V trimming: 2 bases; J trimming: 10 bases; junction bases outside the gene matches: 16.